The 26 T cell receptor beta chains listed next were all sequenced from one sample in a study of cytomegalovirus exposure and HLA in healthy donors. PCR primers comprised 60 Vbeta and 13 Jbeta primers. Profiled with immunoSEQ multiplex PCR; TCRdb holds only in-frame clones, not every one. The sample lists fewer than 180,000 clones, about four fifths occurring once. Sequencing input: PBMCs. All receptors come from a man aged 50 or older in good health and CMV-seropositive.

The CDR3 bases are TGCAGCGTTGATGAAGGACAGGGCTATGGCTACACCTTC. It translates to CSVDEGQGYGYTF. This chain connects TRBV29-1 to TRBJ1-2, with 8 bases aligning to TRBD1. CDR1 SQVTM and CDR2 ANQGSEA come from the germline V gene. The CDR3 length is 13 residues. V shed 3 bases, J shed 4 bases, and the junction held 4 bases outside the gene matches.

This sequence joins TRBV6-6 and TRBJ2-5; unclear D gene. Germline V lookup: CDR1 MNHNY, CDR2 SVGAGI (reference sequence). Deletions cut 0 bases from V and 5 bases from J, with 7 bases between. This CDR3 is 13 amino acids long. In nucleotides, the CDR3 is TGTGCCAGCAGTTACTCCGCCTATGAGACCCAGTACTTC. The encoded protein is CASSYSAYETQYF.

This clone was counted only a few times. This chain links TRBV20-1 with TRBJ1-1; D remains unclear. CDR1 is DFQATT, CDR2 SNEGSKA, per germline (reference sequence). This CDR3 has 11 amino acids. Trimming took off 4 bases at V and 8 bases at J, with 11 bases between the two ends. The CDR3 DNA is TGCAGTGCTATGATAACGGGAGAAGCTTTCTTT. It yields the protein CSAMITGEAFF.

The CDR3 nucleotides read TGTGCCAGCCGCCCCCCCCGCGGGAGTGCAGATACGCAGTATTTT. This codes for CASRPPRGSADTQYF. This chain connects TRBV2 to TRBJ2-3; 7 bases are a match to TRBD2. The CDR3 runs to 15 residues. Germline lookup yields CDR1 SNHLY and CDR2 FYNNEI. The V and J ends lost 8 bases and 4 bases, in that order; junction bases with no gene match: 12.

V and J are TRBV7-2 and TRBJ2-5, with TRBD2 matching over 10 bases. V was clipped by 5 bases and J by 1 base; unmatched bases: 7. From germline, CDR1 is SGHTA and CDR2 FQGNSA. CDR3 size: 16 residues. CDR3 coding DNA: TGTGCCAGCAGCCCTGGACTAGCGGTGGGCCAAGAGACCCAGTACTTC. Protein: CASSPGLAVGQETQYF.

Only one count was recorded for this clone. The V and J genes are TRBV6-5 and TRBJ2-7; D remains ambiguous. Germline V gene sequence: CDR1 MNHEY, CDR2 SVGAGI. The CDR3 consists of 15 residues. Trimming pared 4 bases from V and 1 base from J, leaving 14 bases between. Here the CDR3 reads CASSLPHLRSYEQYF. CDR3 DNA: TGTGCCAGCAGTTTGCCCCACCTAAGATCCTACGAGCAGTACTTC.

The CDR3 sequence: CASRTRQDSYEQYF. In DNA, the CDR3 is TGTGCCAGCAGAACACGACAGGATTCCTACGAGCAGTACTTC. The chain links TRBV19 to TRBJ2-7; D perhaps matches TRBD1 (6 bases). Trimming stripped 9 bases from V and 1 base from J, with 16 bases between. The CDR3 is 14 amino acids. Looked up from germline, CDR1 is LNHDA and CDR2 is SQIVND (reference sequence).

The chain carries TRBV7-9 and TRBJ2-5, with TRBD2 identical over 7 bases. The J call may be incorrect, as the DNA end agrees better with TRBJ2-7. This CDR3 contains 15 residues. Germline-derived CDR1 and CDR2 are SEHNR and FQNEAQ (reference sequence). CDR3 amino acids: CASSRGGGRKYEQYF. In DNA, the CDR3 is TGTGCCAGCAGTCGAGGAGGCGGGAGAAAGTACGAGCAGTACTTC.

The chain employs TRBV11-2 and TRBJ2-2, with 7 bases that match TRBD1. J lost 7 bases, V lost 5 bases, and 7 bases had no gene match. Germline V gene data show CDR1 as SGHAT and CDR2 as FQNNGV. This CDR3 spans 14 amino acids. Here the CDR3 DNA reads TGTGCCAGCAGCGCTAGTACAGGGGTCGGGGAGCTGTTTTTT. Encoded protein: CASSASTGVGELFF.

The chain employs TRBV5-5 and TRBJ2-1, with D possibly being TRBD2 (6 bases). Germline assignment: CDR1 SGHKS and CDR2 YYEKEE (reference sequence). The CDR3 consists of 13 residues. Trimming pared 1 base from V and 7 bases from J, leaving 9 bases between. CDR3 loop: CASSLMAGNEQFF. The CDR3 region has the DNA TGTGCCAGCAGCTTGATGGCGGGGAATGAGCAGTTCTTC.

V gene TRBV18 combines with J gene TRBJ2-1; 9 nucleotides match TRBD2. Unmatched junction bases numbered 6, after V lost 3 bases and J lost 9 bases. The CDR3 contains 14 residues. Germline V gene sequence: CDR1 KGHSH, CDR2 LQKENI. CDR3 sequence reads: CASSPASGKVEQFF. Written as DNA, the CDR3 is TGTGCCAGCTCACCGGCTAGCGGGAAGGTTGAGCAGTTCTTC.

This clone was counted many times. CDR3 sequence: CASSRQGYTEAFF. CDR3 sequence (DNA): TGTGCCAGCAGTAGACAGGGTTACACTGAAGCTTTCTTT. The chain carries TRBV27 and TRBJ1-1; 7 nucleotides line up with TRBD1. The ends lost 5 bases at V and 3 bases at J; junction bases unmatched: 3. In germline, CDR1 is MNHEY, CDR2 SMNVEV (reference sequence). This CDR3 has 13 residues.

This clone has a single count. The chain uses TRBV5-5 and TRBJ2-7; TRBD2 matches at 7 bases. Germline CDR1 and CDR2: SGHKS and YYEKEE (reference sequence). This CDR3 is 15 amino acids long. V lost 0 bases and J lost 4; bases outside the gene matches: 7. CDR3 residues: CASSLGGGASYEQYF. DNA of the CDR3: TGTGCCAGCAGCTTGGGGGGGGGAGCCTCTTACGAGCAGTACTTC.

This clone was seen only a few times. V gene TRBV6-5 combines with J gene TRBJ1-3; unclear D gene. The CDR3 is 15 residues long. With 2 bases removed from V and 2 bases from J, the gap between germline ends came to 10 bases. The germline V gene encodes CDR1 MNHEY and CDR2 SVGAGI. CDR3: CASSYREGTGNTIYF. The DNA of the CDR3 is TGTGCCAGCAGTTACAGGGAGGGAACTGGAAACACCATATATTTT.

The chain combines TRBV4-1 with TRBJ2-7, with 7 bases that match TRBD1. The junction had 11 bases not matched to a gene; V was cut back by 4 bases and J by 5 bases. The CDR3 contains 15 residues. The germline gives CDR1 MGHRA, CDR2 YSYEKL. CDR3 loop: CASSPRTGPMDEQYF. CDR3 nucleotide sequence: TGCGCCAGCAGCCCCAGGACAGGTCCTATGGACGAGCAGTACTTC.

The rearrangement uses TRBV11-2 and TRBJ2-3, with 9 bases lining up with TRBD2. This CDR3 is 16 amino acids long. The germline V gene encodes CDR1 SGHAT and CDR2 FQNNGV. The trim removed 4 bases at V and 6 bases at J, leaving 11 bases unmatched. The CDR3 DNA reads TGTGCCAGCAGCTGGAGGGCGGGAGGGCCGGGGGATACGCAGTATTTT. As protein: CASSWRAGGPGDTQYF. Drawing the rest from reference TRBV11-2 and TRBJ2-3, the complete variable domain is EAGVAQSPRYKIIEKRQSVAFWCNPISGHATLYWYQQILGQGPKLLIQFQNNGVVDDSQLPKDRFSAERLKGVDSTLKIQPAKLEDSAVYLCASSWRAGGPGDTQYFGPGTRLTVL.

The chain carries TRBV28 and TRBJ2-5; 7 bases fit TRBD2. The CDR3 spans 14 residues. Per the germline V gene, CDR1 is MDHEN and CDR2 is SYDVKM. With V trimmed by 3 bases and J by 1 base, 2 bases remained unmatched. Here the CDR3 DNA reads TGTGCCAGCAGTTTGCTAGCGGTCCAAGAGACCCAGTACTTC. Amino acids: CASSLLAVQETQYF.

This sequence joins TRBV28 and TRBJ1-2; tentatively, D is TRBD1 (5 bases). The germline V gene encodes CDR1 MDHEN and CDR2 SYDVKM. This CDR3 contains 17 residues. Between the trimmed V and J ends, which lost 2 bases and 2 bases, there was a span of 18 bases. The CDR3 loop is CASSLPVGAGSNYGYTF. The CDR3 DNA reads as TGTGCCAGCAGTTTACCAGTAGGGGCAGGCTCGAACTATGGCTACACCTTC.

This clone is a singleton in its sample. V gene TRBV5-1 combines with J gene TRBJ2-1; D is perhaps TRBD2 (5 bases). The CDR3 runs to 15 residues. V dropped 6 bases and J dropped 5 bases, with 18 bases sitting between them. Per germline, CDR1 SGHRS and CDR2 YFSETQ. This CDR3 reads CASNPTNTFDNEQFF. The CDR3 bases are TGCGCCAGCAACCCGACTAATACCTTTGACAATGAGCAGTTCTTC. The full variable domain, with the rest looked up from reference TRBV5-1 and TRBJ2-1, is KAGVTQTPRYLIKTRGQQVTLSCSPISGHRSVSWYQQTPGQGLQFLFEYFSETQRNKGNFPGRFSGRQFSNSRSEMNVSTLELGDSALYLCASNPTNTFDNEQFFGPGTRLTVL.

The gene calls are TRBV19 and TRBJ1-4; 8 nucleotides agree with TRBD1. Trimming removed 4 bases from V and 6 bases from J; junction bases left unmatched: 1. This CDR3 is 13 amino acids long. Germline loops: CDR1 LNHDA, CDR2 SQIVND (reference sequence). The CDR3 DNA follows: TGTGCCAGTAGTAGGACAGGGTATGAAAAACTGTTTTTT. It yields the protein CASSRTGYEKLFF.

V gene TRBV5-1 combines with J gene TRBJ2-5, with a possible D match to TRBD1 (7 bases). The CDR3 extends over 15 amino acids. V was trimmed by 1 base and J by 5 bases, leaving 15 bases between them. Germline V lookup: CDR1 SGHRS, CDR2 YFSETQ. CDR3 in amino acids: CASSLIGGAGETQYF. CDR3 DNA sequence: TGCGCCAGCAGCTTGATAGGGGGCGCGGGGGAGACCCAGTACTTC. Full variable domain (missing parts from reference TRBV5-1 and TRBJ2-5): KAGVTQTPRYLIKTRGQQVTLSCSPISGHRSVSWYQQTPGQGLQFLFEYFSETQRNKGNFPGRFSGRQFSNSRSEMNVSTLELGDSALYLCASSLIGGAGETQYFGPGTRLLVL.

This chain uses TRBV5-4 with TRBJ2-5; 7 bases agree with TRBD1. Germline V gives CDR1 SGHNT, CDR2 YYREEE (reference sequence). CDR3 size: 13 residues. Trimming at V came to 3 bases and at J to 4 bases, leaving 3 bases not matched to a gene. For the CDR3, the DNA is TGTGCCAGCAGCTCCGGACAGGTAGAGACCCAGTACTTC. Amino acids: CASSSGQVETQYF.

The rearrangement links TRBV14 to TRBJ2-7; TRBD1 is a possible D gene (6 bases). The V end was cut by 0 bases, the J end by 4 bases, with 13 bases between. From germline, CDR1 is SGHDN and CDR2 FVKESK. The CDR3 covers 15 residues. CDR3 in DNA: TGTGCCAGCAGCCAAGATCTAGCCAGGGGATACGAGCAGTACTTC. The encoded protein is CASSQDLARGYEQYF.

In DNA, the CDR3 is TGCGCCAGCAGCTTAACTAGCTCCGCAGATACGCAGTATTTT. Translation gives CASSLTSSADTQYF. V gene TRBV5-1 combines with J gene TRBJ2-3; D may be TRBD2 (6 bases). The CDR3 sequence is 14 residues long. Germline lookup yields CDR1 SGHRS and CDR2 YFSETQ. V shed 2 bases and J shed 4 bases, with 11 bases lying between them.

The CDR3 loop reads CAGQGLHEQYF. The DNA for the CDR3 is TGTGCCGGCCAGGGGTTACACGAGCAGTACTTC. The chain combines TRBV6-1 with TRBJ2-7; perhaps TRBD1 as D (6 bases). This CDR3 has 11 residues. CDR1 and CDR2 (germline): MNHNS, SASEGT. V was pared by 11 bases and J by 5 bases, with 13 bases between.

The sample holds one count of this clone. The chain links TRBV10-3 to TRBJ2-5, with 12 bases identical to TRBD2. Germline lookup yields CDR1 ENHRY and CDR2 SYGVKD. The CDR3 contains 14 residues. V trimming: 10 bases; J trimming: 3 bases; junction bases outside the gene matches: 6. The CDR3 region is CATSGLAGKETQYF. The CDR3 DNA reads as TGTGCCACCTCCGGACTAGCGGGGAAAGAGACCCAGTACTTC.